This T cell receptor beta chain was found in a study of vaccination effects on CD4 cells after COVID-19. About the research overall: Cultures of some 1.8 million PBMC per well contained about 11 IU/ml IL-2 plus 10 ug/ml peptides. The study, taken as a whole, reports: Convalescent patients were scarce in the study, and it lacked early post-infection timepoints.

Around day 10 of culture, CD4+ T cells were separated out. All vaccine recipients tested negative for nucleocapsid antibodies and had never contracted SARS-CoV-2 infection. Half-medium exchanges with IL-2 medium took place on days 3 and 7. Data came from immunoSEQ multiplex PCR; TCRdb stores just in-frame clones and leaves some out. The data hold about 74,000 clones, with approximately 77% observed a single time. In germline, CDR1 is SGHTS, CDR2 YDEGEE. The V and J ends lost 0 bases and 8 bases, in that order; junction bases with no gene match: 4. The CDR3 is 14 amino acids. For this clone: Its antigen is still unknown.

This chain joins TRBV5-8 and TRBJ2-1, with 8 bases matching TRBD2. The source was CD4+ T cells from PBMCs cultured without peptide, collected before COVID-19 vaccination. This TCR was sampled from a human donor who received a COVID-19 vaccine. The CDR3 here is CASSLGGTRDEQFF. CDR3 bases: TGTGCCAGCAGCTTGGGAGGGACTAGAGATGAGCAGTTCTTC.